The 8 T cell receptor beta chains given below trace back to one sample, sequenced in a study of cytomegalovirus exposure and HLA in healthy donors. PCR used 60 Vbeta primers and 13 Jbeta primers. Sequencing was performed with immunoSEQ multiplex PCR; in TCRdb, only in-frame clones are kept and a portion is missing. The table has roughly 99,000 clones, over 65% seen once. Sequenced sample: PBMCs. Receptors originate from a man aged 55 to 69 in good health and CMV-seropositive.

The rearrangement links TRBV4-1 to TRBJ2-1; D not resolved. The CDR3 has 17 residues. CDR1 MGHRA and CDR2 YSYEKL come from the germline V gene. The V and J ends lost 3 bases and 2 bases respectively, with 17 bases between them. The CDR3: CASSHAGRAATYNEQFF. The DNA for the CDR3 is TGCGCCAGCAGCCATGCCGGTAGAGCTGCTACCTACAATGAGCAGTTCTTC.

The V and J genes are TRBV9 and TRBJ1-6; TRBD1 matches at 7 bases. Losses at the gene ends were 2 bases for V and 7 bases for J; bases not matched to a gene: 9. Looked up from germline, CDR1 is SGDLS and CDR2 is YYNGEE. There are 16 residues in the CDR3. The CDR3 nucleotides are TGTGCCAGCAGCGTGGGGCCCGGGACAGCCAATTCACCCCTCCACTTT. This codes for CASSVGPGTANSPLHF.

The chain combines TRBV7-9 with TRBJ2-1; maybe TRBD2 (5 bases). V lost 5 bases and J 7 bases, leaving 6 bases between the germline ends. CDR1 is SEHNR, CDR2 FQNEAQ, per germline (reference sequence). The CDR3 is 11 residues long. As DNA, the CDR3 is TGTGCCAGCAGCCGAGGGAATGAGCAGTTCTTC. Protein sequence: CASSRGNEQFF.

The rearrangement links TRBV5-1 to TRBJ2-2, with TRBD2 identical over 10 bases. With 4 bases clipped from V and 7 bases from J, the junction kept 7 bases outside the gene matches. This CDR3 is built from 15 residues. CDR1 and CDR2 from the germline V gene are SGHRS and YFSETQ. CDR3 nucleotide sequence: TGCGCCAGCAGCCCGGGGACTAGCGTGGACGGGGAGCTGTTTTTT. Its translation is CASSPGTSVDGELFF.

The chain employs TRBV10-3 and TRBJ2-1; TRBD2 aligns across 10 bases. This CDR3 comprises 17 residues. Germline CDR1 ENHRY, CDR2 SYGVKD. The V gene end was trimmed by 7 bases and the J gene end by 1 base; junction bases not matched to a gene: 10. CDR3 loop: CAITPSGGYLSYNEQFF. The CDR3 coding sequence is TGTGCCATCACGCCTAGCGGGGGATATTTATCCTACAATGAGCAGTTCTTC.

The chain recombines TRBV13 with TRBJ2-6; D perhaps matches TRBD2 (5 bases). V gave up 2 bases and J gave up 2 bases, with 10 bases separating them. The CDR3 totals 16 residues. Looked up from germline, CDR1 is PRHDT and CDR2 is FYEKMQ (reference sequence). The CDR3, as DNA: TGTGCCAGCAGCTTAAATCTCGGGACTGGGGCCAACGTCCTGACTTTC. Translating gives CASSLNLGTGANVLTF.

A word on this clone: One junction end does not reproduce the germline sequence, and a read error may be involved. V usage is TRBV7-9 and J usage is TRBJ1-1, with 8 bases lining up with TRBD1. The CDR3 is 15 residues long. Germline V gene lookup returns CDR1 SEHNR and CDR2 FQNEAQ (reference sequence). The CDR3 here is CSSSAPDRVETEAFF. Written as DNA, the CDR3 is TGTTCCAGCAGCGCCCCGGACAGGGTTGAAACTGAAGCTTTCTTT.

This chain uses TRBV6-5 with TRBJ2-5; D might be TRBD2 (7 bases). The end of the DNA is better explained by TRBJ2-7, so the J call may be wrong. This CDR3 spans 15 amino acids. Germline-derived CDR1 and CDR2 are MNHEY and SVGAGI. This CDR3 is CASSYYREGSYEQYF. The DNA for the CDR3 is TGTGCCAGCAGTTATTACAGGGAGGGATCCTACGAGCAGTACTTC.